This T cell receptor (beta chain) was retrieved from a study of response to subunit inactivated influenza vaccine. MiXCR, run by TCRdb on the RT-PCR reads, gives a single entry per CDR3 protein. The sample lists about 540,000 distinct CDR3 sequences; roughly 23% were seen once. Looked up from germline, CDR1 is LNHDA and CDR2 is SQIVND (reference sequence). The CDR3 has 14 amino acids. The V segment lost 4 bases and the J segment 3 bases; nucleotides outside the gene matches: 5. The sample was also linked to a second study, of T cells expressing NK-cell markers. That report notes: Production of TCR beta cDNA relied on 5'RACE template switching with UMIs. Cells sorted as CD3+CD56+NKG2C+, CD3+CD56+NKG2C- and CD3+CD56-NKG2C+ T cells supplied the TCR beta repertoires. For six donors, the dominant NKG2C+ clonotypes made up about 1.0-7.5% of their CD8+ T cells. Similarly, these clonotypes led the CD3+CD56-NKG2C+ fraction as well in a handful of donors.

The chain carries TRBV19 and TRBJ1-1; 7 bases are shared with TRBD1. The receptor was isolated from a man aged 50-59 years who received an inactivated influenza vaccine. The input for sequencing was CD4+ T cells sorted from PBMCs, taken 12 days after vaccination. The CDR3 nucleotides are TGTGCCAGTAGTAACGACAGGGCGGACACTGAAGCTTTCTTT. Translation gives CASSNDRADTEAFF. Full variable domain (missing parts from reference TRBV19 and TRBJ1-1): DGGITQSPKYLFRKEGQNVTLSCEQNLNHDAMYWYRQDPGQGLRLIYYSQIVNDFQKGDIAEGYSVSREKKESFPLTVTSAQKNPTAFYLCASSNDRADTEAFFGQGTRLTVV.